The entry below gives a single T cell receptor beta chain sequence along with its context. The CDR3 is 14 amino acids. The ends were cut back, 6 bases at V and 1 base at J, with 12 bases in the middle. Germline V gene data show CDR1 as MDHEN and CDR2 as SYDVKM. The data were obtained in a study of blood T cell repertoires in COVID-19. Data came from immunoSEQ multiplex PCR; TCRdb stores just in-frame clones and leaves some out. The table shows roughly 330,000 clones, with roughly 82% occurring only once. The chain joins TRBV28 to TRBJ1-2; the D gene is possibly TRBD1 (6 bases). This TCR derives from a woman aged 50 to 65 with acute or convalescent COVID-19. The sequenced material came from peripheral blood. CDR3 region: CASSREGGNYGYTF. The CDR3 nucleotides are TGTGCCAGCAGCCGAGAAGGGGGTAACTATGGCTACACCTTC.